The 15 T cell receptor beta chains listed next were all sequenced from one sample in a study of blood T cell repertoires in COVID-19. The table came from immunoSEQ multiplex PCR; TCRdb's copy has only in-frame clones and leaves some out. The table shows about 260,000 clones, with approximately 90% occurring only once. Material: PBMCs or T cells enriched from blood (not recorded which). These receptors were collected from a woman aged 18-35 years who had recovered from COVID-19.

The count of this clone is one. The chain uses TRBV6-1 and TRBJ2-3, with D possibly matching TRBD1 (5 bases). V was clipped by 2 bases and J by 7 bases, with 13 bases between them. This CDR3 is built from 14 residues. Germline assignment: CDR1 MNHNS and CDR2 SASEGT. The CDR3 DNA follows: TGTGCCAGCAGTGAAAGTCTAAGGGGCAATACGCAGTATTTT. Amino acids: CASSESLRGNTQYF.

Notes on this clone: Other DNA sequences in this specimen translate into the identical CDR3. This chain connects TRBV7-2 to TRBJ2-6; a possible D gene is TRBD2 (5 bases). Germline V gene lookup returns CDR1 SGHTA and CDR2 FQGNSA. The CDR3 has 15 amino acids. V dropped 1 base and J dropped 2 bases, with 6 bases sitting between them. The CDR3 sequence is CASSLGGAGANVLTF. The CDR3 nucleotides are TGTGCCAGCAGCTTAGGGGGAGCTGGGGCCAACGTCCTGACTTTC. The full variable domain, in which reference TRBV7-2 and TRBJ2-6 provide the parts outside the CDR3, is GAGVSQSPSNKVTEKGKDVELRCDPISGHTALYWYRQSLGQGLEFLIYFQGNSAPDKSGLPSDRFSAERTGGSVSTLTIQRTQQEDSAVYLCASSLGGAGANVLTFGAGSRLTVL.

This clone has only one observation. The CDR3 spells CSGGTGFEAFF. The CDR3 DNA reads TGCAGCGGGGGAACAGGGTTTGAAGCTTTCTTT. The J gene is TRBJ1-1, the V gene TRBV29-1, with D possibly TRBD1 on 6 matching bases. Germline assignment: CDR1 SQVTM and CDR2 ANQGSEA. Trimming removed 7 bases from V and 7 bases from J, with 13 bases in between. This CDR3 region has 11 residues.

The chain couples TRBV2 to TRBJ2-5; D gene ambiguous. Germline V gives CDR1 SNHLY, CDR2 FYNNEI. The CDR3 is 13 amino acids. The V gene lost 1 base and the J gene lost 7 bases, with 10 bases spanning the gap. The CDR3 here is CASSEDPGGTQYF. CDR3 sequence (DNA): TGTGCCAGCAGTGAAGACCCCGGCGGGACCCAGTACTTC.

This chain links TRBV5-1 with TRBJ2-1, with 13 bases that match TRBD2. V dropped 0 bases and J dropped 2; count of bases not matched to a gene: 2. The CDR3 is made up of 17 amino acids. The germline CDR1 and CDR2 sequences are SGHRS and YFSETQ. CDR3 protein: CASSLELAGGPYNEQFF. In nucleotides, the CDR3 is TGCGCCAGCAGCTTGGAACTAGCGGGGGGGCCCTACAATGAGCAGTTCTTC.

The J gene is TRBJ2-5, the V gene TRBV3-1 (or the pseudogene TRBV3-2), with D tentatively TRBD2 (6 bases). From germline, CDR1 is LGHDT and CDR2 YNNKEL (reference sequence). With 1 base removed from V and 3 bases from J, the gap between germline ends came to 9 bases. The CDR3 length is 14 residues. Here the CDR3 reads CASSQGRGKETQYF. CDR3 nucleotides: TGTGCCAGCAGCCAAGGGCGGGGCAAAGAGACCCAGTACTTC.

The chain uses TRBV5-1 and TRBJ2-3, with 10 bases matching TRBD2. This CDR3 is 15 amino acids long. Germline V gene lookup returns CDR1 SGHRS and CDR2 YFSETQ. V gave up 8 bases and J gave up 5 bases; unmatched junction bases: 11. The CDR3 sequence: CASGVGLAIGDTQYF. The CDR3 DNA sequence: TGCGCCAGTGGGGTGGGACTAGCGATCGGAGATACGCAGTATTTT.

The genes are TRBV4-1 and TRBJ2-7; D possibly corresponds to TRBD1 (5 bases). V gave up 2 bases and J gave up 5 bases, with 16 bases separating them. CDR1 and CDR2 from the germline V gene are MGHRA and YSYEKL. The CDR3 sequence is 15 residues long. CDR3 sequence: CASSQLQGKCDEQYF. As DNA, the CDR3 is TGCGCCAGCAGCCAACTCCAGGGCAAGTGCGACGAGCAGTACTTC.

The rearrangement links TRBV27 to TRBJ2-3; 7 bases are a match to TRBD2. Per the germline V gene, CDR1 is MNHEY and CDR2 is SMNVEV (reference sequence). CDR3 length: 16 amino acids. With 4 bases clipped from V and 2 bases from J, the junction kept 9 bases outside the gene matches. The CDR3 is CASSSFTAGNTDTQYF. The CDR3 DNA reads TGTGCCAGCAGTTCCTTTACAGCGGGGAACACAGATACGCAGTATTTT.

This chain links TRBV5-1 with TRBJ2-7; D call uncertain. From germline, CDR1 is SGHRS and CDR2 YFSETQ. The CDR3 length is 13 residues. V shed 2 bases and J shed 3 bases, with 9 bases lying between them. In DNA, the CDR3 is TGCGCCAGCAGCTTTCTCGGTGACTACGAGCAGTACTTC. It translates to CASSFLGDYEQYF.

This clone was counted once. The rearrangement joins TRBV5-6 to TRBJ1-5; TRBD1 might be the D (6 bases). The CDR3 has 16 residues. Trimming shortened V by 0 bases and J by 1 base, and 11 bases separated the two germline ends. Per germline, CDR1 SGHDT and CDR2 YYEEEE. The CDR3 sequence: CASSLGRGRSNQPQHF. The CDR3 DNA reads as TGTGCCAGCAGCTTGGGCAGGGGCAGAAGCAATCAGCCCCAGCATTTT.

The chain's CDR3 is CASSAYRDPGANVLTF. CDR3 DNA: TGTGCCAGCAGCGCATACAGGGACCCTGGGGCCAACGTCCTGACTTTC. The V and J genes are TRBV9 and TRBJ2-6, with D possibly being TRBD1 (6 bases). V lost 3 bases, J lost 2 bases, and 12 bases lay in between. This CDR3 contains 16 residues. Germline V lookup: CDR1 SGDLS, CDR2 YYNGEE.

J is TRBJ1-2 and V is TRBV7-8, with 9 bases lining up with TRBD1. Germline assignment: CDR1 SGHVS and CDR2 FQNEAQ. This CDR3 has 17 amino acids. J was trimmed by 6 bases and V by 3 bases; bases with no gene match: 14. The CDR3 DNA follows: TGTGCCAGCAGCTTCCTGAGAAAGACAGGGGGTAGGGATGGCTACACCTTC. Residues: CASSFLRKTGGRDGYTF.

V is TRBV29-1 and J is TRBJ1-2; D is uncertain. With 4 bases removed from V and 4 bases from J, the gap between germline ends came to 10 bases. The CDR3 extends over 12 amino acids. Germline V gives CDR1 SQVTM, CDR2 ANQGSEA. CDR3 protein: CSVGGQVYGYTF. DNA of the CDR3: TGCAGCGTTGGCGGGCAGGTCTATGGCTACACCTTC.

This chain links TRBV3-1 (or the pseudogene TRBV3-2) with TRBJ2-2; 11 bases align to TRBD2. The V and J ends lost 4 bases and 6 bases, in that order; junction bases with no gene match: 22. Germline V CDR1 and CDR2: LGHDT, YNNKEL (reference sequence). There are 21 residues in the CDR3. The CDR3 DNA sequence: TGTGCCAGCAGCCTAATTTTACCAACGGCTAGCGGGGGGATAAACGCCGGGGAGCTGTTTTTT. Protein product: CASSLILPTASGGINAGELFF.